The clone carrying this T cell receptor (beta chain) has only a few counts. Its antigen is still unknown. These data are taken from a study of cytomegalovirus exposure and HLA in healthy donors. CDR1 and CDR2 (germline): SGDLS, YYNGEE. The V end was cut by 1 base, the J end by 0 bases, with 8 bases between. The CDR3 has 14 residues. Sequenced by immunoSEQ multiplex PCR; TCRdb stores in-frame clones only, minus some. The sample yields 150,000 to 200,000 clones, around nine tenths seen once. Study conclusions and caveats: The study listed some 160 cytomegalovirus-associated TCR beta chains.

The chain has TRBV9 and TRBJ2-7; D is perhaps TRBD1 (6 bases). The sequence came from a man aged 18 to 30 in good health and CMV-seropositive. The sample taken for sequencing was PBMCs. The DNA of the CDR3 is TGTGCCAGCAGCGTAACAGGGAACTCCTACGAGCAGTACTTC. This translates into CASSVTGNSYEQYF.